Below, one T cell receptor (beta chain) is given with its context. These data come from a study of T-cell memory formation after mild COVID-19. In TCRdb, the 5' RACE reads were re-called with MiXCR into one record per CDR3 protein. The sample records approximately 400,000 distinct CDR3 sequences, approximately 24% being singletons. The germline V gene has CDR1 SGHVS and CDR2 FNYEAQ. CDR3 length: 14 residues. Trimming shortened V by 2 bases and J by 10 bases, and 15 bases separated the two germline ends. This sequence was found in an adult woman who had mild COVID-19 (a few samples of this study predate the infection). Cell type and time point are not known. The sample consisted of PBMCs or a T cell subset sorted from them (not recorded which). The rearrangement links TRBV7-6 to TRBJ2-1, with D tentatively TRBD2 (6 bases). This CDR3 reads CASSLPLSGREQFF. CDR3 bases: TGTGCCAGCAGCTTACCCCTTAGCGGCAGGGAGCAGTTCTTC. Supplemented by reference TRBV7-6 and TRBJ2-1, the full variable domain reads GAGVSQSPRYKVTKRGQDVALRCDPISGHVSLYWYRQALGQGPEFLTYFNYEAQQDKSGLPNDRFSAERPEGSISTLTIQRTEQRDSAMYRCASSLPLSGREQFFGPGTRLTVL.